The 21 T cell receptor beta chains listed next were all sequenced from one sample in a study of blood T cell repertoires in COVID-19. Using immunoSEQ multiplex PCR, the repertoire was profiled, and TCRdb retains in-frame clones only, with some absent. This table has tens of thousands of clones, roughly 86% appearing once. The sample consisted of peripheral blood. These TCRs come from a woman aged 45-65 years with acute or convalescent COVID-19.

CDR3 coding DNA: TGCGCCAGCAGCCAAGATCAGGGGACGAATTCACCCCTCCACTTT. The encoded protein is CASSQDQGTNSPLHF. V gene TRBV4-3 combines with J gene TRBJ1-6; D perhaps matches TRBD1 (6 bases). Germline V gene data show CDR1 as LGHNA and CDR2 as YSLEER. The CDR3 totals 15 residues. Between the trimmed V and J ends, which lost 0 bases and 7 bases, there was a span of 10 bases.

This chain links TRBV28 with TRBJ1-2; D unresolved. The CDR3 length is 13 residues. Germline V gene lookup returns CDR1 MDHEN and CDR2 SYDVKM. The V end lost 3 bases, the J end lost 5 bases, and 10 bases lay between the germline ends. The CDR3 region has the DNA TGTGCCAGCAGTTTCCAGGCGACGTATGGCTACACCTTC. It specifies CASSFQATYGYTF.

This chain connects TRBV27 to TRBJ1-5; TRBD1 might be the D (6 bases). CDR1 MNHEY and CDR2 SMNVEV come from the germline V gene (reference sequence). The CDR3 totals 13 residues. Trimming shortened V by 6 bases and J by 4 bases, and 10 bases separated the two germline ends. CDR3 region: CASSNRENQPQHF. The CDR3 region has the DNA TGTGCCAGCAGCAACAGGGAGAATCAGCCCCAGCATTTT.

A note on this clone: Other DNA sequences from this sample encode an identical CDR3 as well. This sequence joins TRBV30 and TRBJ1-2, with D unclear. V gave up 0 bases and J gave up 0 bases, with 5 bases separating them. There are 13 residues in the CDR3. Germline CDR1 GTSNPN, CDR2 SVGIG (reference sequence). The CDR3 nucleotides are TGTGCCTGGAGTGTTGAGGCTAACTATGGCTACACCTTC. Translation gives CAWSVEANYGYTF. The variable domain in full, with the rest retrieved from reference TRBV30 and TRBJ1-2, is SQTIHQWPATLVQPVGSPLSLECTVEGTSNPNLYWYRQAAGRGLQLLFYSVGIGQISSEVPQNLSASRPQDRQFILSSKKLLLSDSGFYLCAWSVEANYGYTFGSGTRLTVV.

The table lists this clone with a count of one. CDR3 in DNA: TGTGCCAGCAGCCTCGACAGGGGGCTGGAGACCCAGTACTTC. It yields the protein CASSLDRGLETQYF. The chain recombines TRBV11-2 with TRBJ2-5; TRBD1 matches 10 bases. The CDR3 consists of 14 residues. V lost 5 bases and J lost 5; bases outside the gene matches: 5. The germline V gene encodes CDR1 SGHAT and CDR2 FQNNGV.

This clone appeared once. The chain carries TRBV12-3 or TRBV12-4 and TRBJ1-2, with D hard to call. V was shortened by 6 bases and J by 0 bases, with 5 bases between the two germline ends. The CDR3 extends over 12 amino acids. The CDR3 here is CASRGANYGYTF. In DNA, the CDR3 is TGTGCCAGCAGGGGAGCTAACTATGGCTACACCTTC.

This chain links TRBV27 with TRBJ2-1; 9 nucleotides match TRBD2. Germline V gene data show CDR1 as MNHEY and CDR2 as SMNVEV (reference sequence). CDR3 length: 15 residues. V lost 5 bases, J lost 9 bases, and 11 bases stayed unmatched. In DNA, the CDR3 is TGTGCCAGCAGTCCACCTACCGGGACTAGCAGTGAGCAGTTCTTC. Protein: CASSPPTGTSSEQFF.

The rearrangement links TRBV3-1 (or the pseudogene TRBV3-2) to TRBJ1-3; D call uncertain. The V gene lost 1 base and the J gene lost 0 bases, with 4 bases spanning the gap. Germline V lookup: CDR1 LGHDT, CDR2 YNNKEL (reference sequence). The CDR3 loop spans 14 amino acids. The CDR3 spells CASSQGSSGNTIYF. In DNA form, the CDR3 reads TGTGCCAGCAGCCAAGGCAGCTCTGGAAACACCATATATTTT.

This chain connects TRBV6-2 or TRBV6-3 to TRBJ2-5; tentatively, D is TRBD2 (6 bases). The CDR3 has 17 amino acids. Per germline, CDR1 MNHEY and CDR2 SVGEGT. The V gene lost 4 bases and the J gene lost 1 base, with 19 bases spanning the gap. The CDR3 region is CASSSTGVSPLQETQYF. DNA for the CDR3: TGTGCCAGCAGTTCTACGGGAGTTTCCCCTCTCCAAGAGACCCAGTACTTC.

The chain has TRBV4-1 and TRBJ1-1, with D perhaps TRBD1 (5 bases). This CDR3 is 15 amino acids long. Germline V gene lookup returns CDR1 MGHRA and CDR2 YSYEKL. Trimming left V 0 bases short and J 3 bases short, with 11 bases between. The CDR3 is CASSQEGRRDTEAFF. The CDR3 DNA reads TGCGCCAGCAGCCAAGAAGGTCGCAGGGACACTGAAGCTTTCTTT.

The chain uses TRBV21-1 and TRBJ2-7; no DNA check was done on the table's D call, TRBD2. TRBV21-1 is flagged as a pseudogene. The CDR3 is made up of 14 amino acids. The CDR3 is CASNEPGLTYEQYF. In DNA form, the CDR3 reads TGTGCCAGCAACGAGCCGGGACTCACCTACGAGCAGTACTTC.

CDR3 sequence: CASSTGRDQPQHF. CDR3 nucleotides: TGCGCCAGCAGTACAGGGCGGGATCAGCCCCAGCATTTT. The chain employs TRBV10-1 and TRBJ1-5, with D possibly TRBD1 on 6 matching bases. In germline, CDR1 is WNHNN, CDR2 SYGVQD (reference sequence). Trimming removed 5 bases at V and 5 bases at J, with 10 bases between. This CDR3 is built from 13 residues.

The chain couples TRBV9 to TRBJ1-5; no definite D call. Germline CDR1 is SGDLS and CDR2 is YYNGEE. CDR3 length: 17 amino acids. V lost 0 bases and J lost 4, with 17 bases in between. This chain's CDR3 is CASSVGIEAAGNQPQHF. The CDR3 DNA sequence: TGTGCCAGCAGCGTAGGAATTGAGGCGGCGGGGAATCAGCCCCAGCATTTT. Based on the CDR3 plus reference TRBV9 and TRBJ1-5, the full variable domain is DSGVTQTPKHLITATGQRVTLRCSPRSGDLSVYWYQQSLDQGLQFLIQYYNGEERAKGNILERFSAQQFPDLHSELNLSSLELGDSALYFCASSVGIEAAGNQPQHFGDGTRLSIL.

This chain joins TRBV30 and TRBJ1-5, with D unresolved. Trimming left V 2 bases short and J 3 bases short, with 11 bases between. The germline V gene has CDR1 GTSNPN and CDR2 SVGIG (reference sequence). There are 14 residues in the CDR3. DNA of the CDR3: TGTGCCTGGAGTCCGGGTGCTCCCAATCAGCCCCAGCATTTT. It codes for CAWSPGAPNQPQHF.

This sequence joins TRBV7-9 and TRBJ1-2, with no clear D. CDR1 is SEHNR, CDR2 FQNEAQ, per germline (reference sequence). The length of the CDR3 is 13 residues. Trimming removed 2 bases from V and 0 bases from J, with 4 bases in between. As DNA, the CDR3 is TGTGCCAGCAGCTTACAAACTAACTATGGCTACACCTTC. Translation: CASSLQTNYGYTF.

V is TRBV18 and J is TRBJ1-5; 7 bases align to TRBD1. The CDR3 has 14 amino acids. V gave up 6 bases and J gave up 3 bases; unmatched junction bases: 5. Germline CDR1 reads KGHSH; CDR2 reads LQKENI. The DNA of the CDR3 is TGTGCCAGCTCTAAGGGGGCGGACAATCAGCCCCAGCATTTT. Residues: CASSKGADNQPQHF.

The V call is TRBV4-1, the J call TRBJ1-5, with 7 bases that match TRBD1. The CDR3 totals 14 residues. Trimming removed 8 bases from V and 6 bases from J; junction bases left unmatched: 10. Germline-derived CDR1 and CDR2 are MGHRA and YSYEKL. The CDR3 sequence is CASGITGAGQPQHF. Here the CDR3 DNA reads TGCGCCAGCGGTATAACAGGGGCCGGTCAGCCCCAGCATTTT.

This clone was seen only once. The chain links TRBV3-1 (or the pseudogene TRBV3-2) to TRBJ1-1, with D possibly matching TRBD1 (6 bases). V dropped 8 bases and J dropped 7 bases, with 14 bases sitting between them. From germline, CDR1 is LGHDT and CDR2 YNNKEL (reference sequence). The CDR3 has 12 residues. CDR3 nucleotides: TGTGCCAGCGCACAGCTGACAGGTGAAGCTTTCTTT. Translating it yields CASAQLTGEAFF.

The sample holds one count of this clone. The chain recombines TRBV5-4 with TRBJ1-1; possible D gene TRBD1, 5 bases. The CDR3 has 13 residues. Trimming stripped 4 bases from V and 0 bases from J, with 7 bases between. Germline V gene lookup returns CDR1 SGHNT and CDR2 YYREEE (reference sequence). The CDR3 is CASSRGVNTEAFF. The CDR3 DNA follows: TGTGCCAGCAGCCGGGGGGTGAACACTGAAGCTTTCTTT.

This rearrangement joins TRBV29-1 to TRBJ1-4, with no clear D. V shed 4 bases and J shed 4 bases, with 10 bases lying between them. Germline V gene lookup returns CDR1 SQVTM and CDR2 ANQGSEA. This CDR3 spans 13 amino acids. CDR3 nucleotide sequence: TGCAGCGTTGGCAAGACGGGTAATGAAAAACTGTTTTTT. It is translated as CSVGKTGNEKLFF.

In this sample, this clone turned up a few times. The rearrangement joins TRBV2 to TRBJ2-7; the match to TRBD1 covers 7 bases. This CDR3 has 15 amino acids. Trimming cost V 6 bases and J 6 bases; bases outside gene matches: 14. Germline values: CDR1 SNHLY, CDR2 FYNNEI. The CDR3 spells CASSLLGTDLPEQYF. Written as DNA, the CDR3 is TGTGCCAGCAGCCTTCTCGGGACAGACCTGCCCGAGCAGTACTTC.